A single sample is the source of the 25 T cell receptor beta chains below, sequenced in a study of blood T cell repertoires in COVID-19. The data were produced by immunoSEQ multiplex PCR, yet TCRdb's version contains in-frame clones alone and is incomplete. The repertoire has around 310,000 clones, around 92% of them found once; the top ten carry less than 9.5%. The source material was PBMCs or T cells enriched from blood (not recorded which). These TCRs come from a young woman who had recovered from COVID-19.

The rearrangement joins TRBV7-2 to TRBJ1-1, with unresolved D. Trimming cost V 2 bases and J 8 bases, with 6 bases left between them. Germline CDR1 SGHTA, CDR2 FQGNSA. This CDR3 is 11 amino acids long. In DNA form, the CDR3 reads TGTGCCAGCAGCTTATACCAGGAAGCTTTCTTT. This encodes CASSLYQEAFF.

The J gene is TRBJ2-5, the V gene TRBV6-1; D is possibly TRBD2 (5 bases). Germline CDR1 and CDR2: MNHNS and SASEGT. Deletions cut 0 bases from V and 2 bases from J, with 13 bases between. The CDR3 contains 16 residues. CDR3 amino acids: CASSEALLAGQETQYF. CDR3 DNA: TGTGCCAGCAGTGAAGCATTGCTAGCCGGACAAGAGACCCAGTACTTC.

The chain recombines TRBV3-1 (or the pseudogene TRBV3-2) with TRBJ2-5; TRBD2 aligns across 7 bases. The CDR3 consists of 15 residues. The germline CDR1 and CDR2 sequences are LGHDT and YNNKEL (reference sequence). The V segment lost 4 bases and the J segment 2 bases; nucleotides outside the gene matches: 7. DNA for the CDR3: TGTGCCAGCAGCCGACCCTCGGGGGGTCAAGAGACCCAGTACTTC. Amino acids: CASSRPSGGQETQYF.

This chain joins TRBV28 and TRBJ1-2; D remains unclear. With 8 bases removed from V and 3 bases from J, the gap between germline ends came to 13 bases. Germline CDR1 and CDR2: MDHEN and SYDVKM. CDR3 size: 13 residues. Here the CDR3 reads CASGSTWDYGYTF. The CDR3 coding sequence is TGTGCCAGCGGCTCGACTTGGGACTATGGCTACACCTTC.

The chain employs TRBV29-1 and TRBJ2-5; TRBD2 might be the D (6 bases). From germline, CDR1 is SQVTM and CDR2 ANQGSEA. The CDR3 is made up of 12 amino acids. The V gene lost 5 bases and the J gene lost 0 bases, with 7 bases spanning the gap. CDR3: CSVRENQETQYF. The CDR3 DNA reads as TGCAGCGTTCGGGAGAACCAAGAGACCCAGTACTTC. The variable domain in full, completed from reference TRBV29-1 and TRBJ2-5, reads SAVISQKPSRDICQRGTSLTIQCQVDSQVTMMFWYRQQPGQSLTLIATANQGSEATYESGFVIDKFPISRPNLTFSTLTVSNMSPEDSSIYLCSVRENQETQYFGPGTRLLVL.

CDR3 in amino acids: CASRHSIAGGLQETQYF. For the CDR3, the DNA is TGTGCCAGCAGACATAGTATAGCGGGAGGCTTACAAGAGACCCAGTACTTC. The chain carries TRBV27 and TRBJ2-5; 10 nucleotides match TRBD2. Trimming at V came to 6 bases and at J to 2 bases, leaving 12 bases not matched to a gene. The CDR3 has 17 residues. Germline V gene data show CDR1 as MNHEY and CDR2 as SMNVEV (reference sequence).

The V gene is TRBV27, the J gene TRBJ1-3, with unresolved D. V was clipped by 6 bases and J by 0 bases, with 9 bases between them. The CDR3 contains 14 residues. Germline CDR1 MNHEY, CDR2 SMNVEV (reference sequence). This chain's CDR3 is CASRPSGSGNTIYF. The CDR3 region has the DNA TGTGCCAGCAGACCCTCGGGCTCTGGAAACACCATATATTTT.

The CDR3 loop reads CASSPGQAGETQYF. The DNA of the CDR3 is TGTGCCAGCTCACCAGGTCAAGCGGGAGAGACCCAGTACTTC. This chain connects TRBV18 to TRBJ2-5; D might be TRBD2 (6 bases). Trimming left V 2 bases short and J 4 bases short, with 11 bases between. Germline V CDR1 and CDR2: KGHSH, LQKENI. The CDR3 is 14 amino acids.

The chain uses TRBV28 and TRBJ2-1; 10 bases are a match to TRBD2. Germline loops: CDR1 MDHEN, CDR2 SYDVKM. The J segment lost 4 bases and the V segment lost 5 bases, leaving 5 bases of the junction unmatched. The CDR3 totals 15 residues. The CDR3 protein is CASSTAGGPYNEQFF. In DNA form, the CDR3 reads TGTGCCAGCAGTACAGCGGGAGGGCCGTACAATGAGCAGTTCTTC.

The rearrangement uses TRBV5-4 and TRBJ2-7; 7 bases agree with TRBD2. The V and J ends lost 4 bases and 3 bases, in that order; junction bases with no gene match: 7. CDR1 and CDR2 (germline): SGHNT, YYREEE (reference sequence). The length of the CDR3 is 14 residues. The CDR3 region has the DNA TGTGCCAGCAGCCCCTTGGGAGGGGACTACGAGCAGTACTTC. This sequence encodes CASSPLGGDYEQYF.

A single count supports this clone. The V call is TRBV5-1, the J call TRBJ2-5, with 7 bases fitting TRBD1. The CDR3 length is 13 residues. The V gene end was trimmed by 5 bases and the J gene end by 1 base; junction bases not matched to a gene: 2. Germline V lookup: CDR1 SGHRS, CDR2 YFSETQ. The CDR3 here is CASRRDSQETQYF. The CDR3 region has the DNA TGCGCCAGCAGACGGGACAGCCAAGAGACCCAGTACTTC.

The chain recombines TRBV4-2 with TRBJ2-7; 12 bases are a match to TRBD2. Germline-derived CDR1 and CDR2 are LGHNA and YNFKEQ. V trimming: 4 bases; J trimming: 0 bases; junction bases outside the gene matches: 10. This CDR3 is 18 amino acids long. The CDR3 spells CASSRKTGTSGSSYEQYF. CDR3 DNA: TGTGCCAGCAGCCGTAAAACCGGGACTAGCGGGTCCTCCTACGAGCAGTACTTC.

The genes are TRBV19 and TRBJ2-1, with a weak D call TRBD2 (6 bases). Germline-derived CDR1 and CDR2 are LNHDA and SQIVND (reference sequence). V lost 5 bases, J lost 10 bases, and 18 bases lay in between. CDR3 length: 14 amino acids. The DNA for the CDR3 is TGTGCCAGTAGTTGGAGGGGACGTGTTAGCGAGCAGTTCTTC. Protein: CASSWRGRVSEQFF.

CDR3 in amino acids: CASSPGLKIYEQYF. CDR3 coding DNA: TGTGCCAGCAGCCCGGGACTGAAGATATACGAGCAGTACTTC. The chain carries TRBV7-2 and TRBJ2-7; D is possibly TRBD2 (6 bases). The CDR3 spans 14 residues. Germline lookup yields CDR1 SGHTA and CDR2 FQGNSA. Trimming stripped 5 bases from V and 4 bases from J, with 15 bases between.

This CDR3 reads CASSLKTGAQPLHF. CDR3 nucleotides: TGTGCCAGCAGCCTAAAGACTGGGGCCCAGCCCCTCCACTTT. The V and J genes are TRBV28 and TRBJ1-6; TRBD1 is a possible D gene (5 bases). V gave up 6 bases and J gave up 13 bases, with 19 bases separating them. Germline V gives CDR1 MDHEN, CDR2 SYDVKM. This CDR3 region has 14 residues.

About this clone itself: In the same sample, other DNA sequences code for this CDR3. The J gene is TRBJ1-3, the V gene TRBV5-1; D is possibly TRBD1 (5 bases). Per the germline V gene, CDR1 is SGHRS and CDR2 is YFSETQ. With 3 bases removed from V and 0 bases from J, the gap between germline ends came to 10 bases. This CDR3 region has 15 residues. The CDR3 DNA is TGCGCCAGCAGCTCCCAGGGTTTCTCTGGAAACACCATATATTTT. This codes for CASSSQGFSGNTIYF.

The chain carries TRBV20-1 and TRBJ2-7, with D uncertain. The CDR3 runs 11 residues. Germline lookup yields CDR1 DFQATT and CDR2 SNEGSKA (reference sequence). V lost 2 bases, J lost 1 base, and 3 bases lay in between. In DNA, the CDR3 is TGCAGTGCTAGACCATCCTACGAGCAGTACTTC. The encoded protein is CSARPSYEQYF.

The rearrangement joins TRBV5-1 to TRBJ1-2; D is ambiguous. Germline loops: CDR1 SGHRS, CDR2 YFSETQ. V was clipped by 1 base and J by 0 bases, with 7 bases between them. The CDR3 length is 14 residues. CDR3 amino acids: CASSLTAANYGYTF. The CDR3 DNA reads as TGCGCCAGCAGCTTGACAGCAGCTAACTATGGCTACACCTTC.

The chain links TRBV7-9 to TRBJ2-1; 14 positions match TRBD2. CDR1 and CDR2 (germline): SEHNR, FQNEAQ (reference sequence). The CDR3 spans 15 residues. Trimming removed 5 bases from V and 8 bases from J; junction bases left unmatched: 5. In DNA, the CDR3 is TGTGCCAGCAGCGCGGGACTAGCGGGAGTCTATGAGCAGTTCTTC. Translation: CASSAGLAGVYEQFF.

The chain joins TRBV5-8 to TRBJ1-1; no clear D. Trimming took off 0 bases at V and 0 bases at J, with 3 bases between the two ends. The germline CDR1 and CDR2 sequences are SGHTS and YDEGEE. The length of the CDR3 is 13 residues. CDR3 sequence: CASSLVVNTEAFF. CDR3 in DNA: TGTGCCAGCAGCTTGGTAGTGAACACTGAAGCTTTCTTT. Full variable domain (outside the CDR3, taken from reference TRBV5-8 and TRBJ1-1): EAGVTQSPTHLIKTRGQQATLRCSPISGHTSVYWYQQALGLGLQFLLWYDEGEERNRGNFPPRFSGRQFPNYSSELNVNALELEDSALYLCASSLVVNTEAFFGQGTRLTVV.

The chain combines TRBV10-3 with TRBJ2-3, with a possible D match to TRBD2 (7 bases). The CDR3 runs 15 residues. The V end was cut by 7 bases, the J end by 0 bases, with 14 bases between. The germline V gene encodes CDR1 ENHRY and CDR2 SYGVKD. Written as DNA, the CDR3 is TGTGCCATCACCAAAGGGGGGGGCAGCACAGATACGCAGTATTTT. Amino acids: CAITKGGGSTDTQYF.

This clone occurred once. The genes are TRBV3-1 (or the pseudogene TRBV3-2) and TRBJ2-1, with 9 positions matching TRBD2. V was pared by 1 base and J by 2 bases, with 9 bases of the junction left unmatched. Germline V gene sequence: CDR1 LGHDT, CDR2 YNNKEL (reference sequence). The CDR3 is made up of 18 amino acids. CDR3 region: CASSQVSRREGPYNEQFF. The CDR3 DNA reads as TGTGCCAGCAGCCAAGTCAGTCGGCGGGAGGGCCCCTACAATGAGCAGTTCTTC.

This clone appeared once. The gene calls are TRBV9 and TRBJ1-6; 7 bases line up with TRBD1. Trimming at V came to 0 bases and at J to 3 bases, leaving 0 bases not matched to a gene. The V gene's germline CDR1 is SGDLS and CDR2 YYNGEE. The length of the CDR3 is 15 residues. The chain's CDR3 is CASSVDRGYNSPLHF. Written as DNA, the CDR3 is TGTGCCAGCAGCGTAGACAGGGGCTATAATTCACCCCTCCACTTT.

The chain links TRBV20-1 to TRBJ1-5; tentatively, D is TRBD1 (5 bases). The CDR3 sequence is 16 residues long. Germline V gene data show CDR1 as DFQATT and CDR2 as SNEGSKA (reference sequence). The V gene lost 3 bases and the J gene lost 3 bases, with 18 bases spanning the gap. CDR3 coding DNA: TGCAGTGCTAGTGGGTTTCGCGGGACGGTCAATCAGCCCCAGCATTTT. Translation gives CSASGFRGTVNQPQHF.

The V call is TRBV11-2, the J call TRBJ2-3, with D unresolved. This CDR3 is built from 17 residues. The V and J ends lost 0 bases and 2 bases respectively, with 15 bases between them. CDR1 SGHAT and CDR2 FQNNGV come from the germline V gene. CDR3 in DNA: TGTGCCAGCAGCTTAGATCTGTTTCCCCAGGACACAGATACGCAGTATTTT. It specifies CASSLDLFPQDTDTQYF.